This T cell receptor (beta chain) was obtained from a study of blood T cell repertoires in COVID-19. Patients of the Seattle cohort, enrolled during active infection, were followed longitudinally. The CDR3 length is 16 residues. V lost 1 base and J 4 bases, leaving 14 bases between the germline ends. CDR1 is MNHEY and CDR2 is SVGAGI in the germline V gene. Per the original data handling: Counts of nucleated cells, estimated from reference gene primer amplification, were obtained. Repertoires were generated with immunoSEQ multiplex PCR, while TCRdb's copy carries only in-frame clones and drops some. The D gene and trimming were derived from the DNA, and the V and J assignments and clone size from that table. This sample yields roughly 350,000 clones, of which roughly 86% are seen a single time; 8.5% to 12% belongs to the top ten.

The chain links TRBV6-5 to TRBJ1-3, with D possibly being TRBD1 (6 bases). The receptor comes from a woman aged 25 to 39 with COVID-19, enrolled during active disease. Sequenced: peripheral blood. CDR3 nucleotides: TGTGCCAGCAGTTACTACAGGGACTACGCGGGAAACACCATATATTTT. It specifies CASSYYRDYAGNTIYF.